The text below deals with one T cell receptor beta chain. Its specificity is not known. The V and J ends lost 3 bases and 0 bases respectively, with 10 bases between them. Germline CDR1 and CDR2: SGHNT and YYREEE (reference sequence). The CDR3 runs 16 residues. This entry is derived from a study of cytomegalovirus exposure and HLA in healthy donors. The PCR employed 60 Vbeta primers together with 13 Jbeta primers. Profiling relied on immunoSEQ multiplex PCR, and the TCRdb table lists in-frame clones only, not all of them. The sample data list more than 95,000 clones. General study points: Relative to the roughly 700-donor mean, N-insertions were reportedly fewer in an Asian-associated ancestry cluster in a later analysis.

The gene calls are TRBV5-4 and TRBJ2-6; D is possibly TRBD1 (5 bases). The TCR was taken from a man aged 40-49 years in good health and CMV-seronegative. The sequenced sample consisted of PBMCs. CDR3 residues: CASSSITGSGANVLTF. The CDR3 DNA follows: TGTGCCAGCAGCTCAATAACAGGCTCTGGGGCCAACGTCCTGACTTTC. Together with reference TRBV5-4 and TRBJ2-6, the CDR3 gives the full variable domain: ETGVTQSPTHLIKTRGQQVTLRCSSQSGHNTVSWYQQALGQGPQFIFQYYREEENGRGNFPPRFSGLQFPNYSSELNVNALELDDSALYLCASSSITGSGANVLTFGAGSRLTVL.